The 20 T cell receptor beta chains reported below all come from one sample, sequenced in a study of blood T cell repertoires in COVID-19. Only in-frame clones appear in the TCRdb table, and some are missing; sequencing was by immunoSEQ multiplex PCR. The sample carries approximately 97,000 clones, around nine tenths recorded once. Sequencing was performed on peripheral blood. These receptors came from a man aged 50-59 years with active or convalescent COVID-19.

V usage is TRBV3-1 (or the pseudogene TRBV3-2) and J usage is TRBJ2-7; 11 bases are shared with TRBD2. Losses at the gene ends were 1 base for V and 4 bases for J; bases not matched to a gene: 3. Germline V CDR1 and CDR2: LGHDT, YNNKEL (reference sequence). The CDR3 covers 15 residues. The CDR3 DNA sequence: TGTGCCAGCAGCCAAGGCCTAGCGGGGGGTTACGAGCAGTACGTC. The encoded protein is CASSQGLAGGYEQYV.

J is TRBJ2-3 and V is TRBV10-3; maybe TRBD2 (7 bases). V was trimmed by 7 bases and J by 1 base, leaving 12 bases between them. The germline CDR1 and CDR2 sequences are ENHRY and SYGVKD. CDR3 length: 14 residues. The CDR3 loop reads CAIMGGAGTDTQYF. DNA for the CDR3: TGTGCCATCATGGGGGGGGCGGGCACAGATACGCAGTATTTT.

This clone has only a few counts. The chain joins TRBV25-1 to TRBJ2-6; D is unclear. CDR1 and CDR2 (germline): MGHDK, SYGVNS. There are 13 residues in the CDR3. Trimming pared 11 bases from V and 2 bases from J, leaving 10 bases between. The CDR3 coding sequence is TGTGCCGGGTCGCGGACTGGGGCCAACGTCCTGACTTTC. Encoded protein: CAGSRTGANVLTF.

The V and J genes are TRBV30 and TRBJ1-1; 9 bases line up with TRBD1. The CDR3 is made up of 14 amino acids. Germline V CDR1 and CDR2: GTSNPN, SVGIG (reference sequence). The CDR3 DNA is TGTGCATACCTACAGGGGGCATTGGACACTGAAGCTTTCTTT. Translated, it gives CAYLQGALDTEAFF.

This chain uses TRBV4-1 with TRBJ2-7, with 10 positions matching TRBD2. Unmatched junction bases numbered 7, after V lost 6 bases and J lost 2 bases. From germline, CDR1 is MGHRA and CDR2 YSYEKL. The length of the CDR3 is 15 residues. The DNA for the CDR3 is TGCGCCAGCAGTCAAAGCGGGGGGGCCGCCTACGAGCAGTACTTC. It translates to CASSQSGGAAYEQYF.

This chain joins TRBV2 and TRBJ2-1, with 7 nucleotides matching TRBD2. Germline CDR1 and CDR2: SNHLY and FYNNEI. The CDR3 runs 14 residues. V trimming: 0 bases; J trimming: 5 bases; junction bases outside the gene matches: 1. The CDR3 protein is CASSEAGGDNEQFF. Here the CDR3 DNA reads TGTGCCAGCAGTGAAGCGGGGGGGGACAATGAGCAGTTCTTC.

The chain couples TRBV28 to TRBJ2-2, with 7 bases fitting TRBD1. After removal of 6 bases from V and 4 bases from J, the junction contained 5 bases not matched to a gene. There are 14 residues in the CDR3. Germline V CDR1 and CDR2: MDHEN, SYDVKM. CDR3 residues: CASRKEGATGELFF. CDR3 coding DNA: TGTGCCAGCAGGAAAGAGGGGGCCACCGGGGAGCTGTTTTTT.

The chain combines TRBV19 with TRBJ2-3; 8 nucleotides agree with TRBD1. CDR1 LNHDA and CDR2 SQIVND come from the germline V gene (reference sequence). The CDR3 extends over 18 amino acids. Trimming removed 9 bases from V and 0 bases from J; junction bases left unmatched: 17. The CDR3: CASRKGQETFSSTDTQYF. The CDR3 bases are TGTGCCAGCCGAAAGGGACAGGAGACCTTCTCTAGCACAGATACGCAGTATTTT.

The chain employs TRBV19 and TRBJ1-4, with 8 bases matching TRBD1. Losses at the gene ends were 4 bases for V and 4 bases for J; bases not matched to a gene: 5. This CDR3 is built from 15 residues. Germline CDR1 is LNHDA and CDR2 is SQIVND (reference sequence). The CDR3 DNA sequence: TGTGCCAGTAGTACTTCAGGGGGCGTTAATGAAAAACTGTTTTTT. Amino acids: CASSTSGGVNEKLFF.

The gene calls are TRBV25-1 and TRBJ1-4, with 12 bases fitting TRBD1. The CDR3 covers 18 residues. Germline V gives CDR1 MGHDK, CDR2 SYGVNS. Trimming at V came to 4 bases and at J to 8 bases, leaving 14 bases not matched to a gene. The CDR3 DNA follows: TGTGCCAGCAGTGCATCACCGGGACAGGGGGCAGAGAAGGAAAAACTGTTTTTT. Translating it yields CASSASPGQGAEKEKLFF.

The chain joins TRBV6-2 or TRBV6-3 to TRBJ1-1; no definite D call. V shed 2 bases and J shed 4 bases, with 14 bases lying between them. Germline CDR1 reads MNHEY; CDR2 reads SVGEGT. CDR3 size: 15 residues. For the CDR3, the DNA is TGTGCCAGCAGTTACACGGAGTATTTTAGCACTGAAGCTTTCTTT. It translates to CASSYTEYFSTEAFF.

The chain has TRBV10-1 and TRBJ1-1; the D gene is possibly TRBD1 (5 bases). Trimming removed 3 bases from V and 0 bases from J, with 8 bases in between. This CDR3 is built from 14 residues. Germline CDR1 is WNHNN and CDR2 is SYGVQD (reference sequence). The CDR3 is CASSDRGMNTEAFF. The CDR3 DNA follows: TGCGCCAGCAGTGATCGGGGGATGAACACTGAAGCTTTCTTT.

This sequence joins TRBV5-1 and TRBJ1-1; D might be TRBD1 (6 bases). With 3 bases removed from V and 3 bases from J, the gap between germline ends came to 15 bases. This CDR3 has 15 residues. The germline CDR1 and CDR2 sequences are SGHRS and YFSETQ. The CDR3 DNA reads TGCGCCAGCAGCTCTTCGGGGGGCTTTGACACTGAAGCTTTCTTT. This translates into CASSSSGGFDTEAFF.

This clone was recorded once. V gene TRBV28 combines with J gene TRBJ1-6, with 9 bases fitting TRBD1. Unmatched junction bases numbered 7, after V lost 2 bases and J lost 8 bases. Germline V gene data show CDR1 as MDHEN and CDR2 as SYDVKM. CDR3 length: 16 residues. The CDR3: CASSLPGQGSDSPLHF. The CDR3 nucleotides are TGTGCCAGCAGTTTACCGGGACAGGGTTCAGATTCACCCCTCCACTTT.

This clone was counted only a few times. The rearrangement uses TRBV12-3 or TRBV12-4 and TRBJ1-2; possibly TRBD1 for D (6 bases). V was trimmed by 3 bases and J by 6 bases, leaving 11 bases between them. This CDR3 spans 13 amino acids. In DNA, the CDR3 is TGTGCCAGCAGTTTGAGGGGACAAGATGGCTACACCTTC. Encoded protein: CASSLRGQDGYTF.

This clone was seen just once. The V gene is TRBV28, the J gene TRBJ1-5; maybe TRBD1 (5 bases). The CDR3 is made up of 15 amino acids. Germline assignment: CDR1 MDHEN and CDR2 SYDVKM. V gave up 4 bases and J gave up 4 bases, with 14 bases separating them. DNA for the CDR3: TGTGCCAGCAGTTCTTCAGGGTTAGAGAATCAGCCCCAGCATTTT. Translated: CASSSSGLENQPQHF.

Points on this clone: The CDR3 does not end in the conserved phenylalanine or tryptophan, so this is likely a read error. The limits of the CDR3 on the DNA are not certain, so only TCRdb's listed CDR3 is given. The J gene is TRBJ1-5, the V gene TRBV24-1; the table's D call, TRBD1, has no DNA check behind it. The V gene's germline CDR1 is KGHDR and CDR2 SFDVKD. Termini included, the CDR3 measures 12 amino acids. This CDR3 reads CATSVNDRGPNL.

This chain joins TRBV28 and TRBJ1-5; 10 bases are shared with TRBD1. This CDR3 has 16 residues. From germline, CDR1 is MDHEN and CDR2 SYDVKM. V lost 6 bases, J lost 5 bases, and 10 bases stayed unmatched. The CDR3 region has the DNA TGTGCCAGCAGCCTTGACCGGGACAGGGGCGATCAGCCCCAGCATTTT. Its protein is CASSLDRDRGDQPQHF.

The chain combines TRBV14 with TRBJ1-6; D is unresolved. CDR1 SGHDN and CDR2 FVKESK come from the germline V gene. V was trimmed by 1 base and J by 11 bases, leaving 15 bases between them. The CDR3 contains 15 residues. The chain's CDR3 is CASSQGLKRLAPLHF. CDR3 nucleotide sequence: TGTGCCAGCAGCCAAGGTCTTAAAAGATTAGCACCCCTCCACTTT.

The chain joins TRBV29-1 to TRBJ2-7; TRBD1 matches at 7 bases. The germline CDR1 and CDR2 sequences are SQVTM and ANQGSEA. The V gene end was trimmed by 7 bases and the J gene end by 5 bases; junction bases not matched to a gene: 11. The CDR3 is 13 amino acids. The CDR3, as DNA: TGCAGCGCCTCCGACAGGGTCGGGGACGAGCAGTACTTC. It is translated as CSASDRVGDEQYF.